A selection of T cell receptor beta chains follows, all from one sample in a study of shared clonotypes between healthy human individuals. The table came from immunoSEQ multiplex PCR; TCRdb's copy has only in-frame clones and leaves some out. The sample records approximately 500,000 clones, 90% to 96% being singletons. The sample comprised naive CD4+ T cells sorted from blood. The receptors originated from a woman younger than 45 in good health. CDR3s include the opening cysteine and the closing phenylalanine or tryptophan. Each record gives: CDR3 DNA, CDR3 protein, J gene, V gene, CDR3 length, D gene. A D gene is named only where the DNA matches it firmly.

TGCGCCAGCAGCCAAGATGGGACTAGCGTATACGAGCAGTACTTC	CASSQDGTSVYEQYF	TRBJ2-7	TRBV4-1	15	TRBD2
TGTGCCAGTAGTATTTTACCAGGGACAGGGTCGGATGGCTACACCTTC	CASSILPGTGSDGYTF	TRBJ1-2	TRBV19	16	TRBD1
TGTGCCATCAGTGAGTACCGGGATCAGCCCCAGCATTTT	CAISEYRDQPQHF	TRBJ1-5	TRBV10-3	13	-
TGTGCCAGCAGCAAGGGACTAGCGGGATCCCAGGACTACGAGCAGTACTTC	CASSKGLAGSQDYEQYF	TRBJ2-7	TRBV21-1	17	-
TGCGCCAGCAGCTCGGGGTTTGCCCAAGAGACCCAGTACTTC	CASSSGFAQETQYF	TRBJ2-5	TRBV5-1	14	-
TGCGCCAGCACTCCTACCGGGACAGGGACTCGGGGTGAGACCCAGTACTTC	CASTPTGTGTRGETQYF	TRBJ2-5	TRBV5-1	17	TRBD1
TGTGCCATCAGTGGGACAGCCCGTAACACAGATACGCAGTATTTT	CAISGTARNTDTQYF	TRBJ2-3	TRBV10-3	15	-
TGTGCCAGCAGTTCCGGCGGGAGGCCCTCCTACGAGCAGTACTTC	CASSSGGRPSYEQYF	TRBJ2-7	TRBV28	15	TRBD2
TGCGCCAGCAGCCAACAGGGAGAAAAACTGTTTTTT	CASSQQGEKLFF	TRBJ1-4	TRBV5-1	12	-
TGTGCCAGCAGTCCGTCGGGGAGGGACCAGGACGAGCAGTACTTC	CASSPSGRDQDEQYF	TRBJ2-7	TRBV28	15	TRBD2
TGTGCCAGCAGCCCGGTACGGGGTACTGAAGCTTTCTTT	CASSPVRGTEAFF	TRBJ1-1	TRBV7-9	13	-
TGTGCCAGCAGCTCCTCGACTAGTGGGAGGCAATACGAGCAGTACTTC	CASSSSTSGRQYEQYF	TRBJ2-7	TRBV5-4	16	-